Sequencing of this T cell receptor beta chain was carried out in a study of neoadjuvant nivolumab and ipilimumab in lung cancer. TCRdb keeps only in-frame clones here, not all; method: immunoSEQ multiplex PCR. Here the sample spans 20,000 or so clones, more than 65% being singletons. The CDR3 consists of 14 residues. Germline V gives CDR1 LGHNA, CDR2 YSLEER. Trimming shortened V by 0 bases and J by 3 bases, and 7 bases separated the two germline ends. This TCR came from an adult with non-small cell lung cancer. The chain combines TRBV4-3 with TRBJ2-3; D unresolved. The sample consisted of tumor tissue, taken after neoadjuvant nivolumab, alone or with ipilimumab, at or shortly before surgery. The CDR3 DNA reads TGCGCCAGCAGCCAAGATTCCGAAACAGATACGCAGTATTTT. Translation gives CASSQDSETDTQYF.